This T cell receptor (beta chain) was profiled in a study of T cell repertoires in cytomegalovirus infection. TCRdb used MiXCR to reprocess the reads, holding one entry per CDR3 protein. The sample includes 400,000 to 550,000 distinct CDR3 sequences, around 11% seen only once; the top ten take 10%. V shed 4 bases and J 0 bases; nucleotides not matched to a gene: 4. This CDR3 comprises 14 residues. Germline assignment: CDR1 SGHNT and CDR2 YYREEE (reference sequence). The count of this clonotype is one. This clonotype was obtained from a human donor in good health (CMV status not recorded). Some clones in this sample may be carry-over from other donors' samples. Input material: PBMCs. The rearrangement uses TRBV5-4 and TRBJ2-7; 7 bases fit TRBD1. The DNA for the CDR3 is TGTGCCAGCAGCCCGACAGGGAACTCCTACGAGCAGTACTTC. Residues: CASSPTGNSYEQYF.